The clone carrying this TCR beta chain has ten or more counts. What it recognizes is unknown. The sample originates from a study of T-cell memory formation after mild COVID-19. Whole-study context: Largely, the TCR clusters proved donor specific. Study-level results: Memory sampled before infection contained some responding clones, suggesting cross-reactive memory joined.

CDR1 KGHDR and CDR2 SFDVKD come from the germline V gene. The length of the CDR3 is 16 residues. With 0 bases removed from V and 1 base from J, the gap between germline ends came to 9 bases. One entry per CDR3 protein results from TCRdb running MiXCR on the 5' RACE reads. The data hold about 33,000 distinct CDR3 sequences, with 21% observed a single time. The TCR comes from an adult who had mild COVID-19 (a few samples of this study predate the infection). Cell type and time point are not known. The source material was PBMCs or a T cell subset sorted from them (not recorded which). The chain joins TRBV24-1 to TRBJ2-1, with D perhaps being TRBD1 or TRBD2 (5 bases each). The CDR3 coding sequence is TGTGCCACCAGTGATTTGAGAGGGGAGTCCTACAATGAGCAGTTCTTC. As protein: CATSDLRGESYNEQFF.